Below are 22 T cell receptor beta chains sequenced from a single sample in a study of blood T cell repertoires in COVID-19. The data were produced by immunoSEQ multiplex PCR, yet TCRdb's version contains in-frame clones alone and is incomplete. The table has over 350,000 clones, 86% seen once. The sample consisted of peripheral blood. All receptors derive from a woman in her 30s with active or convalescent COVID-19.

This clone has only a few counts. The chain is built from TRBV2 and TRBJ2-4; 10 bases fit TRBD1. CDR1 SNHLY and CDR2 FYNNEI come from the germline V gene. CDR3 length: 16 amino acids. V lost 6 bases to trimming and J lost 1 base; unmatched junction nucleotides: 6. DNA of the CDR3: TGTGCCAGCAGGTACCCGGGACAGGGGGCCAAAAACATTCAGTACTTC. Translating gives CASRYPGQGAKNIQYF.

V usage is TRBV6-2 or TRBV6-3 and J usage is TRBJ2-7; D not resolved. The V and J ends lost 2 bases and 5 bases respectively, with 13 bases between them. This CDR3 region has 14 residues. The V gene's germline CDR1 is MNHEY and CDR2 SVGEGT. The CDR3 bases are TGTGCCAGCAGTTACGGTTACAGACAAGACGAGCAGTACTTC. Translated, it gives CASSYGYRQDEQYF.

The gene calls are TRBV5-1 and TRBJ2-1, with 13 nucleotides matching TRBD2. V was clipped by 4 bases and J by 5 bases; unmatched bases: 6. The length of the CDR3 is 16 residues. Per germline, CDR1 SGHRS and CDR2 YFSETQ. CDR3 coding DNA: TGCGCCAGCAGCCCGGGACTAGCGGGGCTTAACAATGAGCAGTTCTTC. Translation gives CASSPGLAGLNNEQFF.

As to this clone: Other DNA sequences in this sample translate to the same CDR3. The CDR3 region has the DNA TGTGCCTGGCGACTAGCGGGAGCGGGGGAGCAGTTCTTC. Amino acid sequence: CAWRLAGAGEQFF. The chain employs TRBV30 and TRBJ2-1, with 12 nucleotides matching TRBD2. This CDR3 contains 13 residues. The J segment lost 10 bases and the V segment lost 5 bases, leaving 6 bases of the junction unmatched. The germline CDR1 and CDR2 sequences are GTSNPN and SVGIG (reference sequence).

The V and J genes are TRBV4-1 and TRBJ1-5; 7 nucleotides line up with TRBD1. Germline CDR1 reads MGHRA; CDR2 reads YSYEKL. V was clipped by 0 bases and J by 9 bases; unmatched bases: 8. This CDR3 is built from 15 residues. In DNA, the CDR3 is TGCGCCAGCAGCCAAGAAGGACAGGCGAGGGGGCCCCAGCATTTT. This codes for CASSQEGQARGPQHF.

This clone was found once. This sequence joins TRBV10-3 and TRBJ2-2; D not resolved. Germline V gene sequence: CDR1 ENHRY, CDR2 SYGVKD. Between the trimmed V and J ends, which lost 9 bases and 3 bases, there was a span of 11 bases. CDR3 size: 13 residues. The CDR3 spells CAIGDGDTGELFF. For the CDR3, the DNA is TGTGCCATTGGAGACGGAGACACCGGGGAGCTGTTTTTT.

About this clone itself: The junction departs from the called germline gene at one end, perhaps through a read error. The chain carries TRBV2 and TRBJ2-3, with TRBD1 identical over 8 bases. This CDR3 contains 12 residues. Germline assignment: CDR1 SNHLY and CDR2 FYNNEI. The DNA for the CDR3 is TGTGCCAGCAGCCCCGGACAGGGTAAGAGCCATTTT. It yields the protein CASSPGQGKSHF.

The J gene is TRBJ1-1, the V gene TRBV27; TRBD1 aligns across 7 bases. The CDR3 is made up of 19 amino acids. Trimming at V came to 6 bases and at J to 4 bases, leaving 23 bases not matched to a gene. Per the germline V gene, CDR1 is MNHEY and CDR2 is SMNVEV (reference sequence). The CDR3 bases are TGTGCCAGCAGCATCCGAGGGCCATCTTTGACAGGGTGGGGCACTGAAGCTTTCTTT. Its translation: CASSIRGPSLTGWGTEAFF.

The rearrangement uses TRBV3-1 (or the pseudogene TRBV3-2) and TRBJ1-6; a weak D match, TRBD1 (5 bases). Trimming left V 3 bases short and J 7 bases short, with 13 bases between. From germline, CDR1 is LGHDT and CDR2 YNNKEL (reference sequence). The CDR3 covers 15 residues. The CDR3 spells CASSHLGVLNSPLHF. In DNA, the CDR3 is TGTGCCAGCAGCCATTTAGGGGTGCTCAATTCACCCCTCCACTTT.

The chain links TRBV4-1 to TRBJ2-1; 10 bases line up with TRBD2. Germline CDR1 MGHRA, CDR2 YSYEKL. V lost 5 bases and J lost 7; bases outside the gene matches: 11. The CDR3 contains 16 residues. The CDR3 spells CASSKEGGLAENEQFF. CDR3 bases: TGCGCCAGCAGCAAGGAAGGCGGACTAGCGGAAAATGAGCAGTTCTTC.

V is TRBV9 and J is TRBJ1-4; TRBD1 matches at 9 bases. V lost 4 bases and J lost 7; bases outside the gene matches: 5. There are 14 residues in the CDR3. Germline CDR1 and CDR2: SGDLS and YYNGEE. The CDR3 DNA reads as TGTGCCAGCAGCAAGGACAGGGGCGGTGAAAAACTGTTTTTT. This sequence encodes CASSKDRGGEKLFF.

The chain couples TRBV14 to TRBJ2-3; the match to TRBD2 covers 11 bases. CDR3 size: 16 residues. Germline-derived CDR1 and CDR2 are SGHDN and FVKESK. Trimming took 1 base from V and 7 from J; bases not matched to a gene: 7. The CDR3 DNA reads as TGTGCCAGCAGCCAAGCCGGGACTAGCGGAACAAATACGCAGTATTTT. Amino acids: CASSQAGTSGTNTQYF.

The chain recombines TRBV18 with TRBJ2-1; no clear D. Looked up from germline, CDR1 is KGHSH and CDR2 is LQKENI. This CDR3 is 18 amino acids long. V lost 6 bases and J 7 bases, leaving 28 bases between the germline ends. The CDR3 DNA is TGTGCCAGCTCTCCCACCATCCCTAAAGCAGGCATGGCGAATGAGCAGTTCTTC. Protein sequence: CASSPTIPKAGMANEQFF. Drawing the rest from reference TRBV18 and TRBJ2-1, the complete variable domain is NAGVMQNPRHLVRRRGQEARLRCSPMKGHSHVYWYRQLPEEGLKFMVYLQKENIIDESGMPKERFSAEFPKEGPSILRIQQVVRGDSAAYFCASSPTIPKAGMANEQFFGPGTRLTVL.

The CDR3 region has the DNA TGTGCCAGCAGTGGCGAACTGCGGGGTGCAAATCAGCCCCAGCATTTT. This gives the protein CASSGELRGANQPQHF. The V gene is TRBV6-1, the J gene TRBJ1-5, with D uncertain. This CDR3 has 16 amino acids. V was cut by 4 bases and J by 4 bases, with 17 bases left in between. Germline V lookup: CDR1 MNHNS, CDR2 SASEGT.

This rearrangement joins TRBV7-9 to TRBJ1-4, with D unclear. CDR3 length: 15 residues. Per germline, CDR1 SEHNR and CDR2 FQNEAQ (reference sequence). Trimming stripped 5 bases from V and 5 bases from J, with 15 bases between. CDR3 DNA sequence: TGTGCCAGCAGCCAACGAAAGGAGGCCAATGAAAAACTGTTTTTT. It yields the protein CASSQRKEANEKLFF.

The chain carries TRBV2 and TRBJ2-5; D gene ambiguous. This CDR3 has 14 residues. Germline V lookup: CDR1 SNHLY, CDR2 FYNNEI. Trimming took off 7 bases at V and 3 bases at J, with 15 bases between the two ends. CDR3 nucleotides: TGTGCCAGCAAAGTTGGGCCCTCGAAAGAGACCCAGTACTTC. Translated: CASKVGPSKETQYF.

This clone was picked up a small number of times. This chain joins TRBV5-5 and TRBJ2-3, with 8 positions matching TRBD2. The V and J ends lost 0 bases and 5 bases, in that order; junction bases with no gene match: 8. The CDR3 is 16 residues long. From germline, CDR1 is SGHKS and CDR2 YYEKEE (reference sequence). The CDR3, as DNA: TGTGCCAGCAGCTTGGCCGGGCGGGGGGCGGTAGATACGCAGTATTTT. This encodes CASSLAGRGAVDTQYF. The whole variable domain, remainder taken from reference TRBV5-5 and TRBJ2-3, is DAGVTQSPTHLIKTRGQQVTLRCSPISGHKSVSWYQQVLGQGPQFIFQYYEKEERGRGNFPDRFSARQFPNYSSELNVNALLLGDSALYLCASSLAGRGAVDTQYFGPGTRLTVL.

This clone was observed a single time. CDR3 protein: CARRGILSAEAFF. The CDR3 nucleotides read TGTGCCAGAAGGGGGATTTTATCCGCTGAAGCTTTCTTT. The chain is built from TRBV2 and TRBJ1-1; D is perhaps TRBD1 (6 bases). The CDR3 is 13 residues long. V was pared by 9 bases and J by 6 bases, with 17 bases between. Germline V CDR1 and CDR2: SNHLY, FYNNEI.

In its sample, this clone was seen once. The V and J genes are TRBV14 and TRBJ1-5; 9 nucleotides agree with TRBD1. The germline V gene has CDR1 SGHDN and CDR2 FVKESK. The CDR3 loop spans 22 amino acids. V shed 0 bases, J shed 3 bases, and the junction held 21 bases outside the gene matches. In DNA form, the CDR3 reads TGTGCCAGCAGCCAAGATCGTCGGATTGGGGACAGGGACCAATTTTACAATCAGCCCCAGCATTTT. Residues: CASSQDRRIGDRDQFYNQPQHF.

V is TRBV7-9 and J is TRBJ2-1; 14 bases map to TRBD2. The CDR3 runs 16 residues. Germline CDR1 and CDR2: SEHNR and FQNEAQ (reference sequence). V trimming: 5 bases; J trimming: 6 bases; junction bases outside the gene matches: 6. In DNA form, the CDR3 reads TGTGCCAGCAGCGCCAAGACTAGCGGGGGGGTCAATGAGCAGTTCTTC. As protein: CASSAKTSGGVNEQFF.

The J gene is TRBJ1-1, the V gene TRBV2; no reliable D call. The CDR3 runs 15 residues. Germline V gives CDR1 SNHLY, CDR2 FYNNEI. V lost 3 bases and J 1 base, leaving 12 bases between the germline ends. The CDR3 sequence: CASSEEQQTNTEAFF. DNA for the CDR3: TGTGCCAGCAGTGAGGAACAGCAGACGAACACTGAAGCTTTCTTT.

V is TRBV14 and J is TRBJ2-7, with D perhaps matching TRBD2 (7 bases). This CDR3 spans 16 amino acids. The V gene's germline CDR1 is SGHDN and CDR2 FVKESK. The V end lost 0 bases, the J end lost 4 bases, and 16 bases lay between the germline ends. The CDR3 DNA reads as TGTGCCAGCAGCCAAGACGGGGCGGGGGCTTCATACGAGCAGTACTTC. Protein sequence: CASSQDGAGASYEQYF.